What follows are 12 T cell receptor beta chains derived from one specimen sequenced in a study of shared clonotypes between healthy human individuals. TCRdb's table, derived via immunoSEQ multiplex PCR, lists solely in-frame clones and lacks some. The sample contains roughly 300,000 clones, less than 75% of which appear only once. Sequencing was done on a sample of memory CD4+ T cells sorted from blood. The subset: CD45RA-negative fraction. All receptors derive from a man aged 30-40 years in good health.

V usage is TRBV6-6 and J usage is TRBJ2-7; 8 nucleotides align to TRBD2. In germline, CDR1 is MNHNY, CDR2 SVGAGI (reference sequence). CDR3 size: 14 residues. V dropped 2 bases and J dropped 4; count of bases not matched to a gene: 4. The CDR3 is CASSYIAGSYEQYF. For the CDR3, the DNA is TGTGCCAGCAGTTACATAGCGGGGTCTTACGAGCAGTACTTC.

A remark on this clone: Other DNA sequences within the sample encode an identical CDR3. The chain joins TRBV5-1 to TRBJ1-2; 9 bases fit TRBD1. With 1 base clipped from V and 3 bases from J, the junction kept 4 bases outside the gene matches. This CDR3 is 15 amino acids long. Per germline, CDR1 SGHRS and CDR2 YFSETQ. CDR3 sequence: CASSLMGQGDYGYTF. DNA for the CDR3: TGCGCCAGCAGCTTGATGGGACAGGGTGACTATGGCTACACCTTC.

This clone has a single count. The chain joins TRBV29-1 to TRBJ2-7; tentative D call: TRBD1 (5 bases). Trimming removed 5 bases at V and 0 bases at J, with 11 bases between. Germline CDR1 reads SQVTM; CDR2 reads ANQGSEA. This CDR3 is 13 amino acids long. Here the CDR3 DNA reads TGCAGCGTTCAGACAGTTACCTCCTACGAGCAGTACTTC. Its protein is CSVQTVTSYEQYF.

V gene TRBV2 combines with J gene TRBJ1-5; 7 nucleotides align to TRBD1. This CDR3 spans 13 amino acids. Germline assignment: CDR1 SNHLY and CDR2 FYNNEI. With V trimmed by 6 bases and J by 5 bases, 4 bases remained unmatched. CDR3 sequence (DNA): TGTGCCAGCAGCCGGGACAGTTATCAGCCCCAGCATTTT. Translated, it gives CASSRDSYQPQHF.

This clone was seen repeatedly, ten times or more. CDR3 coding DNA: TGCGCCAGCAGCGCATACAGGGGACCTAATGAAAAACTGTTTTTT. Translated: CASSAYRGPNEKLFF. V gene TRBV5-1 combines with J gene TRBJ1-4, with 7 positions matching TRBD1. Germline lookup yields CDR1 SGHRS and CDR2 YFSETQ. The CDR3 runs to 15 residues. Trimming at V came to 4 bases and at J to 3 bases, leaving 6 bases not matched to a gene.

The table lists this clone with a few counts. This rearrangement joins TRBV29-1 to TRBJ2-7, with 7 bases fitting TRBD1. The CDR3 runs 15 residues. Germline V CDR1 and CDR2: SQVTM, ANQGSEA. J gave up 0 bases and V 4 bases, and 9 bases lay outside the gene matches. The CDR3 loop is CSVVWTGQSSYEQYF. As DNA, the CDR3 is TGCAGCGTTGTATGGACAGGACAAAGCTCCTACGAGCAGTACTTC.

This clone was picked up a small number of times. This chain links TRBV7-2 with TRBJ2-7; TRBD1 aligns across 8 bases. The CDR3 contains 14 residues. Looked up from germline, CDR1 is SGHTA and CDR2 is FQGNSA. V dropped 2 bases and J dropped 5; count of bases not matched to a gene: 5. Written as DNA, the CDR3 is TGTGCCAGCAGCTTACAGGGGGCGCCCAACGAGCAGTACTTC. It is translated as CASSLQGAPNEQYF.

This clone was counted between two and nine times. J is TRBJ1-6 and V is TRBV6-5, with D perhaps matching TRBD1 (6 bases). The V gene's germline CDR1 is MNHEY and CDR2 SVGAGI. V was shortened by 5 bases and J by 7 bases, with 9 bases between the two germline ends. CDR3 size: 13 residues. CDR3 in DNA: TGTGCCAGCAGTCCAGGGGTAAATTCACCCCTCCACTTT. This encodes CASSPGVNSPLHF.

This clone was recorded at least ten times. The rearrangement links TRBV5-6 to TRBJ1-1; the D gene is possibly TRBD1 (6 bases). The germline gives CDR1 SGHDT, CDR2 YYEEEE. The CDR3 runs to 14 residues. V lost 3 bases, J lost 4 bases, and 13 bases lay in between. CDR3 bases: TGTGCCAGCAGCTGGGGTGGGGGCGTCACTGAAGCTTTCTTT. Translated, it gives CASSWGGGVTEAFF.

This chain links TRBV7-2 with TRBJ2-7; the D is unclear. CDR3 length equals 14 residues. CDR1 SGHTA and CDR2 FQGNSA come from the germline V gene. V lost 2 bases, J lost 6 bases, and 14 bases lay in between. CDR3 coding DNA: TGTGCCAGCAGCTTAAGACGGGCCCCGGGCGAGCAGTACTTC. Protein: CASSLRRAPGEQYF.

This chain joins TRBV5-1 and TRBJ2-1; 8 bases line up with TRBD1. The germline gives CDR1 SGHRS, CDR2 YFSETQ. V was clipped by 9 bases and J by 6 bases; unmatched bases: 8. The CDR3 is 13 amino acids. CDR3 residues: CATPDRARNEQFF. CDR3 bases: TGCGCCACCCCGGACAGGGCCCGCAATGAGCAGTTCTTC.

V gene TRBV18 combines with J gene TRBJ2-1; maybe TRBD1 (6 bases). Trimming cost V 2 bases and J 4 bases, with 12 bases left between them. CDR3 length: 15 amino acids. In germline, CDR1 is KGHSH, CDR2 LQKENI. Here the CDR3 DNA reads TGTGCCAGCTCACCAACACAGGGAATTTACAATGAGCAGTTCTTC. This encodes CASSPTQGIYNEQFF. The full variable domain, rest sourced from reference TRBV18 and TRBJ2-1, is NAGVMQNPRHLVRRRGQEARLRCSPMKGHSHVYWYRQLPEEGLKFMVYLQKENIIDESGMPKERFSAEFPKEGPSILRIQQVVRGDSAAYFCASSPTQGIYNEQFFGPGTRLTVL.